This TCR beta chain was found in a study of shared clonotypes between healthy human individuals. Overall study findings and caveats: Generation probabilities of non-shared clonotypes were lower (relative to those shared by all four donors).

Points on this clone: The antigen remains unidentified.

Within Nashville, Tennessee resided all donors, each a Caucasian adult. CDR3 length equals 18 residues. Per the germline V gene, CDR1 is MNHNS and CDR2 is SASEGT. With V trimmed by 4 bases and J by 4 bases, 10 bases remained unmatched. The assay was run at deep level. TCRdb's table, derived via immunoSEQ multiplex PCR, lists solely in-frame clones and lacks some. This table holds roughly 1,100,000 clones, 65% to 80% found once. Material: memory CD4+ T cells sorted from blood. Described subset: CD45RA-negative fraction. This clonotype was obtained from a young man in good health. The genes are TRBV6-1 and TRBJ2-1; 13 bases line up with TRBD2. The CDR3 bases are TGTGCCAGCAGTGCCCGGCCGCTGACTAGCGGGGGGTACAATGAGCAGTTCTTC. This translates into CASSARPLTSGGYNEQFF.